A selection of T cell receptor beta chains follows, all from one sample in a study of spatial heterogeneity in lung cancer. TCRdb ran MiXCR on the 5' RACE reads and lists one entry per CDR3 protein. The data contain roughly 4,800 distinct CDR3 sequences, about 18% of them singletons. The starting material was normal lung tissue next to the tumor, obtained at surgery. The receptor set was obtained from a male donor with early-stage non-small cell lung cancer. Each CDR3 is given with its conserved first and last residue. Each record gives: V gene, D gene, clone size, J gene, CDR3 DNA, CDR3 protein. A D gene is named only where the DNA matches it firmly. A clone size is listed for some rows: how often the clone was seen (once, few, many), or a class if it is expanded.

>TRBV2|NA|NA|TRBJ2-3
TGTGCCAGCAGTTTGACTGCAGATACGCAGTATTTT
CASSLTADTQYF
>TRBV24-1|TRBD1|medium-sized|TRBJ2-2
TGTGCCACCAGTGATTTGCGATACAGGGGGGCGAACACCGGGGAGCTGTTTTTT
CATSDLRYRGANTGELFF
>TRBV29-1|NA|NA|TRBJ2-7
TGCAGCGTTGAATGGCCAGAACGCACCTACGAGCAGTACTTC
CSVEWPERTYEQYF
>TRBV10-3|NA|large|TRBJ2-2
TGTGCCATCCCGGGACAAAACACCGGGGAGCTGTTTTTT
CAIPGQNTGELFF
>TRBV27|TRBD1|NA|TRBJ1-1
TGTGCCAGCAGACGACAGGGGTCCACTGAAGCTTTCTTT
CASRRQGSTEAFF
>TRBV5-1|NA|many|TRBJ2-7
TGCGCCAGCAGCTTAGAGAACAGGGATTACGAGCAGTACTTC
CASSLENRDYEQYF
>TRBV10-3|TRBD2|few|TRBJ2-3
TGTGCCATCAGTGACGGGACTAGCGGGAGGGCCAGAGGCACAGATACGCAGTATTTT
CAISDGTSGRARGTDTQYF
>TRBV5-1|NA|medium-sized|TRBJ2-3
TGCGCCAGCAGCTTTGGGGACCCTAGCACAGATACGCAGTATTTT
CASSFGDPSTDTQYF
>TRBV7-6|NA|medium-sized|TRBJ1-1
TGTGCCACCGCCGCCCAAGATCTGAACACTGAAGCTTTCTTT
CATAAQDLNTEAFF
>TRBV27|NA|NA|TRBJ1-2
TGTGCCAGCAAGGAGGGCTCTGACCATGGCTACACCTTC
CASKEGSDHGYTF
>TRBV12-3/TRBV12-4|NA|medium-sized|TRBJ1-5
TGTGCCAGCAGTCAAAGGGAGGCTGGGCAGCCCCAGCATTTT
CASSQREAGQPQHF
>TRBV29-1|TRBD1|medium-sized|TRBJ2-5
TGCAGCGCTGGACAGGGCGGGGAGACCCAGTACTTC
CSAGQGGETQYF
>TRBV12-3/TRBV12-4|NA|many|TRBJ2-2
TGTGCCAGCAGTAGAGGGCGAGGGGGGATGGGGGAGCTGTTTTTT
CASSRGRGGMGELFF
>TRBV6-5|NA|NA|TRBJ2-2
TGTGCCAGCAGTTACGATTGGAACACCGGGGAGCTGTTTTTT
CASSYDWNTGELFF
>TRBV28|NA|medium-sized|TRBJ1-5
TGTGCCAGCAGTCTTGGGACGGGAAGCAATCAGCCCCAGCATTTT
CASSLGTGSNQPQHF
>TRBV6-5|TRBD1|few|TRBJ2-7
TGTGCCAGCAGTCCACCTCCTAGGGACAGATTCTACGAGCAGTACTTC
CASSPPPRDRFYEQYF
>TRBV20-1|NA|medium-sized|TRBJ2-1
TGCAGTGCTATGACCCGCCCAATTGGAAGCTCCTACAATGAGCAGTTCTTC
CSAMTRPIGSSYNEQFF
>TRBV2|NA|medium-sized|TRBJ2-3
TGTGCCAGCAGTGTCGGTGCGGGGGCCGTAGATACGCAGTATTTT
CASSVGAGAVDTQYF
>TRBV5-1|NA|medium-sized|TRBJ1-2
TGCGCCAGCAGCACGGTGGCAGGGGATGGCTACACCTTC
CASSTVAGDGYTF
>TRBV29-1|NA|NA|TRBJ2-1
TGCAGCGTTGCTAACAATGAGCAGTTCTTC
CSVANNEQFF
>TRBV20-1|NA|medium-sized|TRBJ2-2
TGCAGTGCTAGGGGGGCTCCGAACACCGGGGAGCTGTTTTTT
CSARGAPNTGELFF
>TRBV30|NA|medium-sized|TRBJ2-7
TGTGCCTGGAAGGCCTTCTTTGACGAGCAGTACTTC
CAWKAFFDEQYF
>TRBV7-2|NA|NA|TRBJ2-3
TGTGCCAGCAGCTTTATGGGGGGCTCGGTCACAGATACGCAGTATTTT
CASSFMGGSVTDTQYF
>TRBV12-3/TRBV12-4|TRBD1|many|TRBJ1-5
TGTGCCAGCAGTTCCGAGCAGGGGGCGGGCAATCAGCCCCAGCATTTT
CASSSEQGAGNQPQHF
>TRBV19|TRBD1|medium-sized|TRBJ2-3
TGTGCCAGTAGTACGACAGGGGTCACAGATACGCAGTATTTT
CASSTTGVTDTQYF
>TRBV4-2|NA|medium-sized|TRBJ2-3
TGTGCCAGCAGCCAAGCAGCGAGGGACACAGATACGCAGTATTTT
CASSQAARDTDTQYF
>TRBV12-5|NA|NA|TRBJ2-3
TGTGCTAGTGGTTTGAGGGCTTGGCAGACAGATACGCAGTATTTT
CASGLRAWQTDTQYF
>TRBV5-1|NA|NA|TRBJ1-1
TGCGCCAGCAGCTCCCACAGGAGCCAAAACACTGAAGCTTTCTTT
CASSSHRSQNTEAFF
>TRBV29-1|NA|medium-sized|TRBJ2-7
TGCAGCGTTGAGAGCCAGACTACCTACGAGCAGTACTTC
CSVESQTTYEQYF
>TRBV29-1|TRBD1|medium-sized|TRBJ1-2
TGCAGCGTTGGTGGACAGGGTGACTATGGCTACACCTTC
CSVGGQGDYGYTF
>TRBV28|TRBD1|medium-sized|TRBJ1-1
TGTGCCATCCTAGGCAGGGGGGACACTGAAGCTTTCTTT
CAILGRGDTEAFF
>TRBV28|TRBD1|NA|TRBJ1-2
TGTGCCTGCAGTCCTCCTGGCAGGGGGGATTCAGAGACCTTC
CACSPPGRGDSETF